This T cell receptor (beta chain) was obtained from a study of OX40 agonist ivuxolimab in advanced cancers. At the level of the study: The treatment was a fully human IgG2 OX40 agonist, ivuxolimab. Patients achieving partial responses numbered three: one hepatocellular carcinoma case and two cutaneous melanoma cases. Study conclusions and caveats: In general, CD8+ T cells held more expanded clones than CD4+ did, on average.

In the case of this clone: Its antigen is undetermined.

Repertoires were generated with immunoSEQ multiplex PCR, while TCRdb's copy carries only in-frame clones and drops some. The table shows 82,000 or so clones, with 75% to 90% occurring only once. Sequences were derived from CD4+ or CD8+ T cells sorted from blood, sampled in a trial of the OX40 agonist ivuxolimab. The TCR was taken from an adult with an advanced solid tumor such as melanoma, head and neck, liver or kidney cancer.

In DNA form, the CDR3 reads TGTGCCAGCAGCTTGTCCTCCAGGGACTATGGCTACACCTTC. It specifies CASSLSSRDYGYTF. This chain connects TRBV5-6 to TRBJ1-2; tentative D call: TRBD1 (5 bases). Trimming stripped 1 base from V and 3 bases from J, with 10 bases between. This CDR3 has 14 amino acids. Germline CDR1 reads SGHDT; CDR2 reads YYEEEE.